This TCR beta chain was profiled in a study of OX40 agonist ivuxolimab in advanced cancers. Study findings and constraints: It was not determined which antigens were specifically recognized by the peripheral T cells that had undergone clonal expansion.

CDR3 length equals 15 residues. V lost 2 bases to trimming and J lost 3 bases, with 10 bases between them. Germline V gene sequence: CDR1 MDHEN, CDR2 SYDVKM. Only in-frame clones appear in the TCRdb table, and some are missing; sequencing was by immunoSEQ multiplex PCR. The repertoire holds about 13,000 clones, with about 80% as singletons. Remarks on this clone: What it recognizes is unknown.

This rearrangement joins TRBV28 to TRBJ1-4; a possible D gene is TRBD1 (5 bases). The material was CD4+ or CD8+ T cells sorted from blood, obtained in a trial of the OX40 agonist ivuxolimab. This clonotype was obtained from an adult with an advanced solid tumor such as melanoma, head and neck, liver or kidney cancer. The DNA for the CDR3 is TGTGCCAGCAGTTTAATGGGGGTTTCTAATGAAAAACTGTTTTTT. This sequence encodes CASSLMGVSNEKLFF.